The 14 T cell receptor beta chains below were found in one sample sequenced in a study of breast tumors, draining lymph nodes, adjacent tissues. Axillary draining lymph nodes of breast cancer patients supplied the node samples. From the multiplex PCR reads, TCRdb called clonotypes with MiXCR, one entry per CDR3 protein. The data hold 150,000 to 250,000 distinct CDR3 sequences, with 25% to 40% observed a single time. Sequenced: axillary lymph node tissue. The receptor source for this set is a female donor with breast cancer. Some clones in this sample may be carry-over from other donors' samples.

Regarding this clonotype: Since the CDR3 does not end with the conserved phenylalanine or tryptophan, this likely comes from a read error. The V gene is TRBV20-1, the J gene TRBJ1-2; tentative D call: TRBD1 (6 bases). Germline V CDR1 and CDR2: DFQATT, SNEGSKA (reference sequence). Trimming took 0 bases from V and 7 from J, leaving 18 bases between them. This CDR3 has 15 amino acids. The CDR3 is CSARDLGQGCGGYTL. Here the CDR3 DNA reads TGCAGTGCTAGAGATCTAGGGCAGGGGTGCGGTGGCTACACCTTG.

The rearrangement links TRBV9 to TRBJ2-2; TRBD2 might be the D (6 bases). The CDR3 is 19 amino acids. In germline, CDR1 is SGDLS, CDR2 YYNGEE. The ends were cut back, 0 bases at V and 1 base at J, with 19 bases in the middle. The CDR3 protein is CASSVGQGGVGVNTGELFF. The CDR3, as DNA: TGTGCCAGCAGCGTAGGCCAAGGAGGGGTGGGGGTGAACACCGGGGAGCTGTTTTTT.

This clonotype has ten or more counts. The genes are TRBV6-5 and TRBJ1-4; 9 bases map to TRBD1. This CDR3 comprises 17 residues. Germline V gene sequence: CDR1 MNHEY, CDR2 SVGAGI. V was pared by 5 bases and J by 6 bases, with 13 bases of the junction left unmatched. CDR3 nucleotide sequence: TGTGCCAGCAGTCAATCGATTAACAGGGGGCGAGATGAAAAACTGTTTTTT. It specifies CASSQSINRGRDEKLFF.

This clonotype has only a few counts. The rearrangement links TRBV5-1 to TRBJ1-1; D possibly corresponds to TRBD1 (5 bases). This CDR3 spans 15 amino acids. V lost 5 bases and J lost 1, with 15 bases in between. Germline lookup yields CDR1 SGHRS and CDR2 YFSETQ. CDR3 nucleotides: TGCGCCAGCAGGGTTGGGGACTCCAAGAACACTGAAGCTTTCTTT. It encodes CASRVGDSKNTEAFF. Full variable domain (remainder filled in from reference TRBV5-1 and TRBJ1-1): KAGVTQTPRYLIKTRGQQVTLSCSPISGHRSVSWYQQTPGQGLQFLFEYFSETQRNKGNFPGRFSGRQFSNSRSEMNVSTLELGDSALYLCASRVGDSKNTEAFFGQGTRLTVV.

This clonotype showed up many times. V and J are TRBV10-3 and TRBJ2-1; a possible D gene is TRBD1 (6 bases). V lost 3 bases and J 10 bases, leaving 10 bases between the germline ends. This CDR3 has 12 residues. Per the germline V gene, CDR1 is ENHRY and CDR2 is SYGVKD. CDR3 sequence: CAISEGTNEQFF. In nucleotides, the CDR3 is TGTGCCATCAGTGAAGGGACAAACGAGCAGTTCTTC.

This clonotype was seen a handful of times. A much larger clonotype is one base distant, so this may be a read error. This likely comes from a read error, as the CDR3 has no conserved phenylalanine or tryptophan at its end. This chain connects TRBV7-9 to TRBJ2-1; 11 bases agree with TRBD2. After removal of 2 bases from V and 12 bases from J, the junction contained 6 bases not matched to a gene. The germline V gene encodes CDR1 SEHNR and CDR2 FQNEAQ (reference sequence). The CDR3 length is 14 residues. CDR3 nucleotides: TGTGCCAGCAGCTTACCCCTGCTAGCGGGGGGGCAGTTCCTC. Residues: CASSLPLLAGGQFL.

This clonotype showed up many times. V gene TRBV2 combines with J gene TRBJ1-6, with 7 nucleotides matching TRBD1. Germline loops: CDR1 SNHLY, CDR2 FYNNEI. V lost 6 bases, J lost 5 bases, and 4 bases stayed unmatched. The CDR3 length is 14 residues. CDR3 loop: CASSGTADNSPLHF. The CDR3 coding sequence is TGTGCCAGCAGCGGGACAGCGGATAATTCACCCCTCCACTTT.

This clonotype appeared many times. The rearrangement links TRBV5-5 to TRBJ2-5; D gene ambiguous. Trimming left V 0 bases short and J 7 bases short, with 19 bases between. The CDR3 runs 16 residues. CDR1 and CDR2 from the germline V gene are SGHKS and YYEKEE (reference sequence). The CDR3 loop reads CASSLVAGLGDVTQYF. The CDR3 nucleotides are TGTGCCAGCAGCTTGGTGGCTGGCCTAGGAGATGTGACCCAGTACTTC.

This sequence joins TRBV5-4 and TRBJ1-2, with D unresolved. The germline V and J ends were trimmed by 3 bases and 3 bases, with 18 bases remaining between them. The CDR3 consists of 16 residues. Germline V lookup: CDR1 SGHNT, CDR2 YYREEE (reference sequence). The CDR3 DNA follows: TGTGCCAGCAGCTCCTCCCGGGGTTTGGAGCACTATGGCTACACCTTC. As protein: CASSSSRGLEHYGYTF.

About this clonotype itself: This could be a read error, since a much larger clone is one nucleotide away. The chain uses TRBV6-6 and TRBJ2-7, with 8 bases matching TRBD1. CDR1 and CDR2 from the germline V gene are MNHNY and SVGAGI (reference sequence). The V and J ends lost 6 bases and 12 bases, in that order; junction bases with no gene match: 19. The CDR3 is made up of 15 amino acids. The CDR3 region is CASSLLKEGTGIRYF. The CDR3 DNA reads as TGTGCCAGCAGCCTCCTCAAAGAAGGGACAGGCATTCGGTACTTC.

This clonotype was seen a few times. This rearrangement joins TRBV3-1 to TRBJ2-3; D is perhaps TRBD2 (7 bases). The germline V gene has CDR1 LGHDT and CDR2 YNNKEL (reference sequence). The CDR3 has 13 amino acids. V shed 4 bases and J shed 5 bases, with 10 bases lying between them. CDR3 in amino acids: CASSLGGQDTQYF. In DNA, the CDR3 is TGTGCCAGCAGCCTCGGGGGGCAAGATACGCAGTATTTT.

This clonotype was observed many times. The chain carries TRBV20-1 and TRBJ2-7; the D gene could be TRBD1 or TRBD2 (5 bases each). Trimming stripped 4 bases from V and 6 bases from J, with 13 bases between. CDR1 and CDR2 from the germline V gene are DFQATT and SNEGSKA (reference sequence). CDR3 length equals 12 residues. CDR3 sequence reads: CSAMGRPGEQYF. CDR3 bases: TGCAGTGCTATGGGACGTCCCGGCGAGCAGTACTTC.

This clonotype showed up many times. V usage is TRBV12-3 or TRBV12-4 and J usage is TRBJ2-1; TRBD2 agrees at 10 bases. The CDR3 has 15 amino acids. Germline trimming cut 5 bases from V and 4 bases from J; bases unmatched to any gene: 5. The CDR3 nucleotides read TGTGCCAGCAGTAGGAGCGGGGGGGGTTACAATGAGCAGTTCTTC. Residues: CASSRSGGGYNEQFF.

This clonotype was found many times. V and J are TRBV20-1 and TRBJ1-5; 8 bases match TRBD1. J was trimmed by 5 bases and V by 0 bases; bases with no gene match: 9. The CDR3 contains 16 residues. Germline assignment: CDR1 DFQATT and CDR2 SNEGSKA (reference sequence). The CDR3 region is CSARDPQGANDQPQHF. CDR3 nucleotides: TGCAGTGCTAGAGATCCGCAGGGGGCCAACGATCAGCCCCAGCATTTT.